This T cell receptor beta chain was recovered during a study of blood T cell repertoires in COVID-19. Germline lookup yields CDR1 SGDLS and CDR2 YYNGEE. CDR3 size: 14 residues. Trimming cost V 3 bases and J 4 bases; bases outside gene matches: 6. Recovered status applied to Cohort 3 donors who had two consecutive negative PCRs. It also applied to those with clearance or with symptom resolution. In the original analysis: Researchers report that nucleated cell counts were estimated from reference gene primer amplification. Clones were sequenced by immunoSEQ multiplex PCR, and TCRdb holds only the in-frame ones, with some missing. V and J calls and clone size are copied from that table; D and trimming were computed from the DNA. The table shows about 220,000 clones, with 88% occurring only once.

The sample comprised PBMCs or T cells enriched from blood (not recorded which). The V gene is TRBV9, the J gene TRBJ2-7; 8 nucleotides agree with TRBD2. The TCR comes from a woman in her twenties or thirties who had recovered from COVID-19. In DNA, the CDR3 is TGTGCCAGCAGCGCGGGACTAGAAGGATACGAGCAGTACTTC. Protein product: CASSAGLEGYEQYF.